This TCR beta chain was captured in a study of PD-1 blockade in classical Hodgkin lymphoma. Study findings and constraints: Before treatment, complete responders showed about the same diversity as newly diagnosed patients.

The CDR3 consists of 13 residues. Losses at the gene ends were 6 bases for V and 9 bases for J; bases not matched to a gene: 5. Per the germline V gene, CDR1 is LNHDA and CDR2 is SQIVND (reference sequence). The table lists this clone with a few counts. Its antigen is still unknown. Profiling relied on immunoSEQ multiplex PCR, and the TCRdb table lists in-frame clones only, not all of them. The sample gives about 97,000 clones, roughly 89% of which show up once; under 8% is in the top ten. Each patient experienced a relapse that followed autologous stem cell transplantation, and brentuximab vedotin exposure varied.

Sample: peripheral blood mononuclear cells (PBMCs), taken before the second cycle of nivolumab. This TCR derives from a human donor with classical Hodgkin lymphoma. The chain has TRBV19 and TRBJ1-6, with 7 bases lining up with TRBD1. The CDR3 here is CASRWTGVSPLHF. CDR3 DNA: TGTGCCAGTAGGTGGACAGGAGTTTCACCCCTCCACTTT.